This T cell receptor beta chain was sequenced during a study of T cells in Graves' hyperthyroidism and ophthalmopathy. Amplification of TCR beta CDR3 regions was performed using RNA transcripts as template. RT-PCR in the first round (using the HTBI primer set) targeted the TCR CDR3. TCRdb reprocessed the multiplex PCR reads via MiXCR and lists one record per CDR3 protein. This sample has more than 500,000 distinct CDR3 sequences, with about 16% found just once. CDR1 LGHDT and CDR2 YNNKEL come from the germline V gene (reference sequence). The length of the CDR3 is 19 residues. The V and J ends lost 5 bases and 1 base, in that order; junction bases with no gene match: 15.

J is TRBJ2-5 and V is TRBV3-1; 11 bases match TRBD2. The TCR originated in a woman aged 25 to 39 with Graves' ophthalmopathy. Sample: blood. For the CDR3, the DNA is TGTGCCAGCAGCGGAACGGGACCTAGCGGGGGGATCTTCCAAGAGACCCAGTACTTC. It yields the protein CASSGTGPSGGIFQETQYF.